There are a few counts of the clone carrying this TCR beta chain. Its antigen is still unknown. Germline loops: CDR1 SGHAT, CDR2 FQDESV (reference sequence). The CDR3 has 18 amino acids. Trimming left V 5 bases short and J 0 bases short, with 20 bases between. This entry comes from a study of CD8 T cells in ankylosing spondylitis. Overall study results and limits: Clones linked to disease were reported to show significant enrichment in matched ankylosing spondylitis synovial fluid. Blood from ankylosing spondylitis patients appeared to carry a characteristic roughly eight-variant TCR beta motif. CD8+ disease-linked clones were present at relatively low frequencies in blood.

TCRdb re-derived calls from the 5' RACE reads in MiXCR, one entry per CDR3 protein. The table includes just under 550,000 distinct CDR3 sequences, more than 9.5% detected once. Specimen: blood, either unsorted or a sorted T cell fraction (not recorded which). The receptor comes from a male donor with ankylosing spondylitis. The chain is built from TRBV11-1 and TRBJ2-1; D may be TRBD1 (6 bases). CDR3 in DNA: TGTGCCAGCAGCCCCACTCAGGGGACGGCCTTCTCCTACAATGAGCAGTTCTTC. Its translation is CASSPTQGTAFSYNEQFF.